One and the same sample provided the 5 T cell receptor beta chains below, sequenced in a study of Ad26.COV2.S vaccination and SARS-CoV-2 variants. The assay was immunoSEQ multiplex PCR, and TCRdb's table has in-frame clones only and misses some. The sample lists hundreds of thousands of clones; 88% were seen once. Indicated treatment: 15 to 20 received Ad26.COV2.S at low or high dose, single or two shots; 5 received placebo; per-sample allocation not given. After the first vaccine or placebo injection, samples were drawn on day 63. Material: peripheral blood, obtained in a trial of Ad26.COV2.S vaccine versus placebo. The source is a person aged 18-60 years who received the Ad26.COV2.S COVID-19 vaccine or a placebo.

The chain uses TRBV19 and TRBJ2-2; D possibly corresponds to TRBD2 (6 bases). The CDR3 covers 15 residues. In germline, CDR1 is LNHDA, CDR2 SQIVND (reference sequence). V lost 5 bases and J 4 bases, leaving 14 bases between the germline ends. The CDR3 DNA is TGTGCCAGTAGTCGCGAGGGACTGCCCACCGGGGAGCTGTTTTTT. Translation: CASSREGLPTGELFF.

The chain uses TRBV18 and TRBJ2-7; TRBD1 matches at 10 bases. Germline loops: CDR1 KGHSH, CDR2 LQKENI. The CDR3 consists of 15 residues. V was clipped by 4 bases and J by 4 bases; unmatched bases: 7. CDR3 sequence: CASSLSGTGVYEQYF. The DNA for the CDR3 is TGTGCCAGCTCACTGTCCGGGACAGGGGTTTACGAGCAGTACTTC.

V usage is TRBV5-1 and J usage is TRBJ2-5; TRBD1 agrees at 7 bases. With V trimmed by 3 bases and J by 5 bases, 10 bases remained unmatched. Germline loops: CDR1 SGHRS, CDR2 YFSETQ. The CDR3 covers 15 residues. CDR3 nucleotide sequence: TGCGCCAGCAGCTCGACAGGGAACGGGCCGGAGACCCAGTACTTC. Its protein is CASSSTGNGPETQYF.

The J gene is TRBJ2-7, the V gene TRBV29-1; D call uncertain. Trimming left V 3 bases short and J 3 bases short, with 12 bases between. The germline V gene has CDR1 SQVTM and CDR2 ANQGSEA. The CDR3 contains 13 residues. The CDR3 coding sequence is TGCAGCGTTGAGTGGAACATAGGCTACGAGCAGTACTTC. This encodes CSVEWNIGYEQYF.

The J gene is TRBJ2-3, the V gene TRBV6-1, with a tentative D call TRBD2 (5 bases). Looked up from germline, CDR1 is MNHNS and CDR2 is SASEGT. This CDR3 spans 16 amino acids. Trimming pared 4 bases from V and 2 bases from J, leaving 16 bases between. The CDR3 protein is CASSAGSHGVTDTQYF. DNA for the CDR3: TGTGCCAGCAGTGCCGGGTCTCACGGGGTCACAGATACGCAGTATTTT.